This passage covers 16 T cell receptor beta chains from one sample sequenced in a study of shared clonotypes between healthy human individuals. Sequenced by immunoSEQ multiplex PCR; TCRdb stores in-frame clones only, minus some. Of some 700,000 clones in the sample, about 92% were seen once. Sequencing input: memory CD8+ T cells from PBMCs. Subset described: CD45RO+ cells pooled with CCR7-negative TemRA cells. The receptors were gathered from a man aged 18 to 29 in good health. Some clones in this sample may be carry-over from other donors' samples.

V gene TRBV7-8 combines with J gene TRBJ2-7; the D gene could be TRBD1 or TRBD2 (5 bases each). Germline V gene sequence: CDR1 SGHVS, CDR2 FQNEAQ. V was shortened by 6 bases and J by 0 bases, with 18 bases between the two germline ends. The CDR3 length is 16 residues. CDR3 residues: CASRIGPGRPSYEQYF. The CDR3 bases are TGTGCCAGCAGGATTGGACCGGGACGGCCCTCCTACGAGCAGTACTTC.

This chain connects TRBV7-9 to TRBJ1-4; D remains ambiguous. V shed 3 bases and J shed 5 bases, with 7 bases lying between them. This CDR3 region has 13 residues. Germline loops: CDR1 SEHNR, CDR2 FQNEAQ (reference sequence). Written as DNA, the CDR3 is TGTGCCAGCAGCTTGTCCTACAATGAAAAACTGTTTTTT. Translation: CASSLSYNEKLFF.

This chain uses TRBV5-1 with TRBJ2-5; 7 nucleotides agree with TRBD1. The trim removed 7 bases at V and 2 bases at J, leaving 11 bases unmatched. The CDR3 consists of 15 residues. Germline V CDR1 and CDR2: SGHRS, YFSETQ. CDR3 coding DNA: TGCGCCAGCCAGGGACAGTTCTTGCGTCAAGAGACCCAGTACTTC. Translation: CASQGQFLRQETQYF.

The V gene is TRBV7-9, the J gene TRBJ2-5, with 12 bases matching TRBD2. Germline trimming cut 4 bases from V and 5 bases from J; bases unmatched to any gene: 8. Germline V CDR1 and CDR2: SEHNR, FQNEAQ (reference sequence). This CDR3 has 16 amino acids. The CDR3 DNA is TGTGCCAGCAGCTGGGGTGGACTAGCGGGAAGGGAGACCCAGTACTTC. Translated, it gives CASSWGGLAGRETQYF. Combining the CDR3 with reference TRBV7-9 and TRBJ2-5 gives the whole variable domain DTGVSQNPRHKITKRGQNVTFRCDPISEHNRLYWYRQTLGQGPEFLTYFQNEAQLEKSRLLSDRFSAERPKGSFSTLEIQRTEQGDSAMYLCASSWGGLAGRETQYFGPGTRLLVL.

V gene TRBV5-1 combines with J gene TRBJ2-1; D is possibly TRBD1 or TRBD2 (5 bases each). Germline V gene sequence: CDR1 SGHRS, CDR2 YFSETQ. The germline V and J ends were trimmed by 4 bases and 6 bases, with 20 bases remaining between them. The CDR3 runs to 16 residues. The CDR3 here is CASSPGRGVGVNEQFF. For the CDR3, the DNA is TGCGCCAGCAGCCCCGGTCGGGGAGTAGGGGTCAATGAGCAGTTCTTC.

This clone was seen a few times. The chain employs TRBV7-8 and TRBJ2-3; tentatively, D is TRBD2 (5 bases). The CDR3 is made up of 15 amino acids. Per germline, CDR1 SGHVS and CDR2 FQNEAQ. The V end was cut by 5 bases, the J end by 3 bases, with 15 bases between. CDR3 loop: CASSPRPGITDTQYF. CDR3 DNA: TGTGCCAGCAGCCCCAGACCGGGGATAACAGATACGCAGTATTTT. The full variable domain, with the rest looked up from reference TRBV7-8 and TRBJ2-3, is GAGVSQSPRYKVAKRGQDVALRCDPISGHVSLFWYQQALGQGPEFLTYFQNEAQLDKSGLPSDRFFAERPEGSVSTLKIQRTQQEDSAVYLCASSPRPGITDTQYFGPGTRLTVL.

The DNA of the CDR3 is TGTGCCAGCACTCACGGGGCTAGCGACTACAATGAGCAGTTCTTC. Translated: CASTHGASDYNEQFF. The V call is TRBV13, the J call TRBJ2-1, with TRBD2 as a possible D gene (6 bases). Trimming left V 7 bases short and J 3 bases short, with 16 bases between. The CDR3 extends over 15 amino acids. Looked up from germline, CDR1 is PRHDT and CDR2 is FYEKMQ (reference sequence).

The chain links TRBV19 to TRBJ2-1, with 16 positions matching TRBD2. CDR1 and CDR2 (germline): LNHDA, SQIVND (reference sequence). There are 19 residues in the CDR3. Trimming took 4 bases from V and 4 from J; bases not matched to a gene: 10. DNA of the CDR3: TGTGCCAGTAGTACCCAGGGACTAGCGGGAGGGCCAGGGTACAATGAGCAGTTCTTC. Amino acid sequence: CASSTQGLAGGPGYNEQFF.

The chain links TRBV4-1 to TRBJ1-1; D is uncertain. The germline CDR1 and CDR2 sequences are MGHRA and YSYEKL. CDR3 length: 13 amino acids. V was pared by 2 bases and J by 6 bases, with 10 bases between. This chain's CDR3 is CASSQFVNAEAFF. The CDR3 DNA is TGCGCCAGCAGCCAATTCGTGAATGCTGAAGCTTTCTTT.

The rearrangement links TRBV9 to TRBJ2-2; D possibly corresponds to TRBD2 (5 bases). V lost 7 bases, J lost 2 bases, and 21 bases lay in between. This CDR3 has 17 residues. CDR1 and CDR2 from the germline V gene are SGDLS and YYNGEE. CDR3 nucleotide sequence: TGTGCCAGCTCGGCCGGCCGTTTAGCGATAAACACCGGGGAGCTGTTTTTT. Amino acids: CASSAGRLAINTGELFF.

CDR3 amino acids: CASSDRRRDIYEQYF. As DNA, the CDR3 is TGTGCCAGCAGCGACAGAAGACGGGACATCTACGAGCAGTACTTC. V is TRBV2 and J is TRBJ2-7, with a possible D match to TRBD1 (6 bases). CDR1 is SNHLY, CDR2 FYNNEI, per germline. There are 15 residues in the CDR3. Trimming stripped 6 bases from V and 3 bases from J, with 18 bases between.

The chain couples TRBV11-2 to TRBJ2-1; 11 bases map to TRBD2. The CDR3 is 19 residues long. CDR1 is SGHAT, CDR2 FQNNGV, per germline. Trimming at V came to 2 bases and at J to 0 bases, leaving 9 bases not matched to a gene. The CDR3 DNA sequence: TGTGCCAGCAGCTTATTGCCGGGACTAGCGGCCAGCTCCTACAATGAGCAGTTCTTC. Its translation is CASSLLPGLAASSYNEQFF.

The V and J genes are TRBV28 and TRBJ2-5; unclear D gene. CDR3 length equals 17 residues. With 0 bases removed from V and 1 base from J, the gap between germline ends came to 15 bases. Germline-derived CDR1 and CDR2 are MDHEN and SYDVKM. The CDR3 region has the DNA TGTGCCAGCAGTTTATGGGGTACCGGCAGTTTCCAAGAGACCCAGTACTTC. Translation: CASSLWGTGSFQETQYF.

V and J are TRBV19 and TRBJ1-2; 7 nucleotides line up with TRBD1. V lost 4 bases to trimming and J lost 6 bases; unmatched junction nucleotides: 8. The V gene's germline CDR1 is LNHDA and CDR2 SQIVND (reference sequence). The CDR3 sequence is 14 residues long. CDR3 residues: CASSTTGTRDGYTF. CDR3 DNA sequence: TGTGCCAGTAGTACGACAGGGACCAGAGATGGCTACACCTTC.

This sequence joins TRBV6-6 and TRBJ1-5, with unresolved D. Germline V gene sequence: CDR1 MNHNY, CDR2 SVGAGI (reference sequence). V dropped 2 bases and J dropped 2 bases, with 10 bases sitting between them. This CDR3 comprises 15 residues. The CDR3 loop reads CASSYSLKGNQPQHF. CDR3 nucleotide sequence: TGTGCCAGCAGTTACAGTCTAAAGGGCAATCAGCCCCAGCATTTT.

The chain employs TRBV9 and TRBJ2-3; D ambiguous. V lost 4 bases, J lost 2 bases, and 20 bases lay in between. CDR3 length: 17 residues. Germline-derived CDR1 and CDR2 are SGDLS and YYNGEE. DNA for the CDR3: TGTGCCAGCAGCTCAACGGCTAGTCGTCGGCCCACAGATACGCAGTATTTT. This codes for CASSSTASRRPTDTQYF.